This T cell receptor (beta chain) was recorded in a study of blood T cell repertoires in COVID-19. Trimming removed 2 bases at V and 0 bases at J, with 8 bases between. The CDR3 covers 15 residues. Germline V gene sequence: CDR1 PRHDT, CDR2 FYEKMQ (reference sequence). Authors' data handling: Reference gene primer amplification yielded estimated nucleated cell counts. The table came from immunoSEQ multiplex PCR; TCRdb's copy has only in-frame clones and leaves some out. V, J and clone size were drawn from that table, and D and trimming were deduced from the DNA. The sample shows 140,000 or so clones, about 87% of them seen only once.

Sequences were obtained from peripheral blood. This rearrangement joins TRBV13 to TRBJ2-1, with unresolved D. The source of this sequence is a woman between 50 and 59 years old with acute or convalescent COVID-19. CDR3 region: CASSLLGGSYNEQFF. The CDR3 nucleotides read TGTGCCAGCAGCTTATTAGGCGGCTCCTACAATGAGCAGTTCTTC.